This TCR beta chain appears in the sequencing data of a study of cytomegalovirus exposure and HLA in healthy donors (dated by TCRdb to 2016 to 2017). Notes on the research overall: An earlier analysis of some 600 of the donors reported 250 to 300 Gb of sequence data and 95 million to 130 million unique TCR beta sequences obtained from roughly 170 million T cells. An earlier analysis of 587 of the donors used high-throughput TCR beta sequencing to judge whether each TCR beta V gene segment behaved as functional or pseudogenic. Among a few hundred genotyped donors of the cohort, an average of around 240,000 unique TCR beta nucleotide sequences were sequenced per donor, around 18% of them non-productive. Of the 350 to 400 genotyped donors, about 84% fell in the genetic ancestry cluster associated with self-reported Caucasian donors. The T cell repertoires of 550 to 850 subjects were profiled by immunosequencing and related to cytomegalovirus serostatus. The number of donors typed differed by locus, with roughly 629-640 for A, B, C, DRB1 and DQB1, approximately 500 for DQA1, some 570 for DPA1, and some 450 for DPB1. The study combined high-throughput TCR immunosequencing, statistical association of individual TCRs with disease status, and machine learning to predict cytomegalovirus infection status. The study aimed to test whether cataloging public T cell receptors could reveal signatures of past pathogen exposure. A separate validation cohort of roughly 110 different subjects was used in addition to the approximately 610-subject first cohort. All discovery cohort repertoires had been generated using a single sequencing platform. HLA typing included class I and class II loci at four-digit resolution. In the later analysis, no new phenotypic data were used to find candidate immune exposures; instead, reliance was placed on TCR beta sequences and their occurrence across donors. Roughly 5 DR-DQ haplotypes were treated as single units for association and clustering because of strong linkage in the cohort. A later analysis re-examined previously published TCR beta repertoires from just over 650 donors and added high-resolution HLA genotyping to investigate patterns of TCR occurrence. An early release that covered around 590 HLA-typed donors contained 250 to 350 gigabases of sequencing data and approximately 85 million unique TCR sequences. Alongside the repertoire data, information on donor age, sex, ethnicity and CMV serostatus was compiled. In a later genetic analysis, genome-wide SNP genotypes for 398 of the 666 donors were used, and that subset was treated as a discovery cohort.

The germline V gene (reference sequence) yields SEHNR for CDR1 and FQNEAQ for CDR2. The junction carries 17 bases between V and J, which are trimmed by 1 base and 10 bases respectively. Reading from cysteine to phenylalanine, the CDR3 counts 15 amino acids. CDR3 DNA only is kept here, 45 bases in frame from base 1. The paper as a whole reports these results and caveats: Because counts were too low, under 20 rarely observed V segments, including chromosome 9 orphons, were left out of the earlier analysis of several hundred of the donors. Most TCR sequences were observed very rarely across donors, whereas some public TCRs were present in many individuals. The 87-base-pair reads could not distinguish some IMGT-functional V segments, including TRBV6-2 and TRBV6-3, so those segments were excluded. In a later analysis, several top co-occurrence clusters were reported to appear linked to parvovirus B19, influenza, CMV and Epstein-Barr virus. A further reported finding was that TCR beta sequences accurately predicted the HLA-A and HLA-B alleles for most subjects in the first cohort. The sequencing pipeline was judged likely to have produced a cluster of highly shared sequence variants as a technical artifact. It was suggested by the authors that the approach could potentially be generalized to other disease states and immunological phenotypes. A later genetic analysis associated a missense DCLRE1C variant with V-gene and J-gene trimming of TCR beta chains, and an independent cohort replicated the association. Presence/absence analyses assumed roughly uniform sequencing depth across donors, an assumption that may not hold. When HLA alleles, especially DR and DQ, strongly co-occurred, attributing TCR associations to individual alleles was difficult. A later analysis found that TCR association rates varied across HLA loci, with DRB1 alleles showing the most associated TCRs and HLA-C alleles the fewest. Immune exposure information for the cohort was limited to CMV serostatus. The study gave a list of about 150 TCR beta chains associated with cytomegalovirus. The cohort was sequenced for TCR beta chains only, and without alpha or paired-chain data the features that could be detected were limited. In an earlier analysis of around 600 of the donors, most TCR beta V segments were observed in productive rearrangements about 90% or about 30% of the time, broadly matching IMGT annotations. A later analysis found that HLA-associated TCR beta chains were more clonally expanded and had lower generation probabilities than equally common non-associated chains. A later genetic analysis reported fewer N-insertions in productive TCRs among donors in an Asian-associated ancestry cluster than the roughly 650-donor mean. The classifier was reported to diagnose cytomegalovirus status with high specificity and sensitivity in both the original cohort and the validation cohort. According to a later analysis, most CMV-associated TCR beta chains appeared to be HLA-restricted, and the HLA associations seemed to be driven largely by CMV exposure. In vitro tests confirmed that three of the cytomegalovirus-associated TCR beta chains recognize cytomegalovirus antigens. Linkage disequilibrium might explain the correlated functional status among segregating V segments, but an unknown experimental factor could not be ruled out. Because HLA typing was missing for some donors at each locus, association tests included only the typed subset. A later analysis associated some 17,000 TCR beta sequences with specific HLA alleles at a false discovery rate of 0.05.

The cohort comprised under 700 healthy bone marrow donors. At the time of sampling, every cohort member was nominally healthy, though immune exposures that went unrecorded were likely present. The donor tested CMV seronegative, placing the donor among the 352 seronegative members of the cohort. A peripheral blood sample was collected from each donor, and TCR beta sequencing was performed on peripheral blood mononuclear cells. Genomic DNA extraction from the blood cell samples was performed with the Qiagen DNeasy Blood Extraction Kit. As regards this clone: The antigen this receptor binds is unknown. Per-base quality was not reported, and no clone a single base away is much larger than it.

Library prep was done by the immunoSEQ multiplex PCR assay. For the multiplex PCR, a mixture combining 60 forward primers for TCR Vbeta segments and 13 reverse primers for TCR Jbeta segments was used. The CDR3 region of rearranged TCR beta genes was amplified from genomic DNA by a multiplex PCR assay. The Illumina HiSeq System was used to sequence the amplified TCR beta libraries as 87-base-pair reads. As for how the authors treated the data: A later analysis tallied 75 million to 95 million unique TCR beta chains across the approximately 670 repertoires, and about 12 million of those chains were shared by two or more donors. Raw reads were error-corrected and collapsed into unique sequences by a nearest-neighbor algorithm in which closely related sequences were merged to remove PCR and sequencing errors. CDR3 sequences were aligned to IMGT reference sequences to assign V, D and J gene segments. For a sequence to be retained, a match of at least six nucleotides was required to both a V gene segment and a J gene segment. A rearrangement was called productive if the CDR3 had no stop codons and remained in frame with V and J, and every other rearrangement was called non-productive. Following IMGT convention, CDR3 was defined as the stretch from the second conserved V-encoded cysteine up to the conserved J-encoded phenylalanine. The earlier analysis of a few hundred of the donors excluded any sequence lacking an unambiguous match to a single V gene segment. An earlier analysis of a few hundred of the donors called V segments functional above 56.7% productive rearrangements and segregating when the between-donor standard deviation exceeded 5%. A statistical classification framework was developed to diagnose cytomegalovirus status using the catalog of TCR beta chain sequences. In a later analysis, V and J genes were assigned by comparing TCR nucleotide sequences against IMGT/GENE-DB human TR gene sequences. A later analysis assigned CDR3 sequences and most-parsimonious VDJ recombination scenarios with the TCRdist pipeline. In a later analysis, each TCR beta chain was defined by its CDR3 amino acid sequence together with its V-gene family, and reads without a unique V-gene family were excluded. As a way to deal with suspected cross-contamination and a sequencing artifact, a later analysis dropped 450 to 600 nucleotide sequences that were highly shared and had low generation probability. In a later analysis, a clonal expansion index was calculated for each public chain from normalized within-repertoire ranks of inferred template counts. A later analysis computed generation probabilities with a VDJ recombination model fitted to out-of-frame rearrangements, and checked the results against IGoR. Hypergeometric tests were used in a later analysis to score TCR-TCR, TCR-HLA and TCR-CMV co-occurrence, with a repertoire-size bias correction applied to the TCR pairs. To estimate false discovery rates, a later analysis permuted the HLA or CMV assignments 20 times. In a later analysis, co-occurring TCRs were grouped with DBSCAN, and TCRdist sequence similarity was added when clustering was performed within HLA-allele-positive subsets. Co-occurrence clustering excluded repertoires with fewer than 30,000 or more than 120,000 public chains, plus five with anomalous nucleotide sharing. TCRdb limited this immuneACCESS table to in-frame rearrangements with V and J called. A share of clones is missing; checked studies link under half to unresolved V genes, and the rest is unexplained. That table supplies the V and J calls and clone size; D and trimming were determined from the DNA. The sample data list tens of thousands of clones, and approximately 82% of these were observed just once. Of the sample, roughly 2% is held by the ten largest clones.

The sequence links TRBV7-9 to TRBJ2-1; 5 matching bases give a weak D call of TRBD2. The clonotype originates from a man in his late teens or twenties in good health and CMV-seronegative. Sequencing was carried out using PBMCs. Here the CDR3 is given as CASSLGQEDREEQFF. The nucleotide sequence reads TGTGCCAGCAGCTTAGGGCAGGAGGACCGGGAAGAGCAGTTCTTC. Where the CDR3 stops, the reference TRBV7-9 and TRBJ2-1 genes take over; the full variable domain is DTGVSQNPRHKITKRGQNVTFRCDPISEHNRLYWYRQTLGQGPEFLTYFQNEAQLEKSRLLSDRFSAERPKGSFSTLEIQRTEQGDSAMYLCASSLGQEDREEQFFGPGTRLTVL.